This TCR beta chain was observed in a study of blood T cell repertoires in COVID-19. Study at large: There were acute and convalescent COVID-19 samples, and they came from the United States, Italy and Spain.

Participant age was roughly 18 to 90 years, and participants resided in fewer than 25 US areas. Membership in each cohort depended on participant-reported clinical history. The germline CDR1 and CDR2 sequences are SGHRS and YFSETQ. The ends were cut back, 3 bases at V and 5 bases at J, with 14 bases in the middle. The length of the CDR3 is 14 residues. In the original processing: Estimation of nucleated cell counts was performed using reference gene primer amplification. The data were produced by immunoSEQ multiplex PCR, yet TCRdb's version contains in-frame clones alone and is incomplete. From that table come the V and J calls and clone size; the DNA was used to work out D and trimming. The sample lists about 250,000 clones; 75% to 85% were seen once.

Sequencing input: PBMCs or T cells enriched from blood (not recorded which). The TCR was taken from a woman between 50 and 59 years old with acute COVID-19. The chain combines TRBV5-1 with TRBJ2-5; the D gene is possibly TRBD2 (5 bases). CDR3 coding DNA: TGCGCCAGCAGCTCCGTAGGGAGCCAGGAGACCCAGTACTTC. Its protein product is CASSSVGSQETQYF.